The next 17 T cell receptor beta chains were all read from a single sample in a study of blood T cell repertoires in COVID-19. Sequencing was performed with immunoSEQ multiplex PCR; in TCRdb, only in-frame clones are kept and a portion is missing. The sample shows nearly 100,000 clones, just under 85% of them seen only once. The source material was peripheral blood. These TCRs come from a man aged 65 to 85 with acute or convalescent COVID-19.

The chain's CDR3 is CATSRGGVTGRAYTEAFF. The DNA for the CDR3 is TGTGCCACCAGCAGAGGAGGAGTCACAGGACGGGCCTACACTGAAGCTTTCTTT. The genes are TRBV15 and TRBJ1-1; possibly TRBD1 for D (5 bases). The CDR3 runs 18 residues. The germline gives CDR1 LNHNV, CDR2 YYDKDF (reference sequence). V shed 1 base and J shed 3 bases, with 21 bases lying between them.

The chain is built from TRBV27 and TRBJ1-6; D gene ambiguous. The CDR3 consists of 14 residues. V was clipped by 2 bases and J by 9 bases, with 11 bases between them. Per germline, CDR1 MNHEY and CDR2 SMNVEV (reference sequence). CDR3 sequence reads: CASSLRRDGSPLHF. Here the CDR3 DNA reads TGTGCCAGCAGTTTAAGGAGGGATGGTTCACCCCTCCACTTT.

Turning to this clone: The junction departs from the called germline gene at one end, perhaps through a read error. The chain has TRBV7-7 and TRBJ2-1; TRBD2 aligns across 12 bases. The germline V gene encodes CDR1 SSHAT and CDR2 FNYEAQ (reference sequence). CDR3 length equals 16 residues. CDR3 residues: CASSLLAGGQHNEQFF. The CDR3 coding sequence is TGTGCTAGCAGCTTACTAGCGGGGGGACAACACAATGAGCAGTTCTTC.

The J gene is TRBJ2-5, the V gene TRBV5-1; TRBD2 aligns across 8 bases. Germline V gene sequence: CDR1 SGHRS, CDR2 YFSETQ. V gave up 2 bases and J gave up 6 bases; unmatched junction bases: 12. The CDR3 has 16 amino acids. Here the CDR3 DNA reads TGCGCCAGCAGCTTCGTGGACGCGGGGGGAAGGAAGACCCAGTACTTC. Amino acids: CASSFVDAGGRKTQYF.

The V gene is TRBV19, the J gene TRBJ1-1; possible D gene TRBD1, 6 bases. The CDR3 is made up of 14 amino acids. Between the trimmed V and J ends, which lost 6 bases and 5 bases, there was a span of 16 bases. The V gene's germline CDR1 is LNHDA and CDR2 SQIVND (reference sequence). Here the CDR3 reads CASRSRGQWTEAFF. The CDR3 coding sequence is TGTGCCAGTAGGTCCAGGGGCCAATGGACTGAAGCTTTCTTT. Full variable domain (remainder filled in from reference TRBV19 and TRBJ1-1): DGGITQSPKYLFRKEGQNVTLSCEQNLNHDAMYWYRQDPGQGLRLIYYSQIVNDFQKGDIAEGYSVSREKKESFPLTVTSAQKNPTAFYLCASRSRGQWTEAFFGQGTRLTVV.

The chain joins TRBV29-1 to TRBJ1-3; tentatively, D is TRBD1 (5 bases). From germline, CDR1 is SQVTM and CDR2 ANQGSEA. This CDR3 is 13 amino acids long. Trimming removed 5 bases from V and 4 bases from J, with 12 bases in between. The CDR3 spells CSVTQGLGNTIYF. Here the CDR3 DNA reads TGCAGCGTTACGCAGGGTCTCGGAAACACCATATATTTT.

The V call is TRBV2, the J call TRBJ1-2; tentatively, D is TRBD1 (5 bases). From germline, CDR1 is SNHLY and CDR2 FYNNEI. The CDR3 length is 13 residues. V shed 6 bases and J shed 8 bases, with 16 bases lying between them. The CDR3 DNA reads TGTGCCAGCAGGGGGGAGGGGACCCGGGGCTACACCTTC. Protein sequence: CASRGEGTRGYTF.

The V and J genes are TRBV2 and TRBJ1-6; no firm D call. The germline V and J ends were trimmed by 0 bases and 9 bases, with 6 bases remaining between them. The V gene's germline CDR1 is SNHLY and CDR2 FYNNEI. This CDR3 has 13 residues. The CDR3 reads CASSEAPSSPLHF. In DNA, the CDR3 is TGTGCCAGCAGTGAAGCGCCTAGTTCACCCCTCCACTTT.

The V call is TRBV28, the J call TRBJ1-2; D ambiguous. Looked up from germline, CDR1 is MDHEN and CDR2 is SYDVKM. Trimming stripped 5 bases from V and 2 bases from J, with 18 bases between. The CDR3 totals 16 residues. CDR3 region: CASSTPSQAKNYGYTF. The CDR3 DNA reads as TGTGCCAGCAGTACCCCCTCCCAGGCTAAGAACTATGGCTACACCTTC.

This chain links TRBV18 with TRBJ2-5; D unresolved. CDR1 and CDR2 from the germline V gene are KGHSH and LQKENI. V was clipped by 2 bases and J by 5 bases, with 9 bases between them. The CDR3 loop spans 13 amino acids. The DNA for the CDR3 is TGTGCCAGCTCACCAAAATTCGGGGAGACCCAGTACTTC. Translated: CASSPKFGETQYF.

This clone occurred once. J is TRBJ1-2 and V is TRBV7-2; D is unclear. Trimming shortened V by 4 bases and J by 8 bases, and 20 bases separated the two germline ends. This CDR3 has 15 residues. CDR1 and CDR2 (germline): SGHTA, FQGNSA. This CDR3 reads CASSSRKIGLVGYTF. Written as DNA, the CDR3 is TGTGCCAGCAGCTCGAGGAAGATCGGGTTGGTCGGCTACACCTTC.

There are a few counts of this clone. This rearrangement joins TRBV6-5 to TRBJ1-1; D is unclear. Deletions cut 2 bases from V and 7 bases from J, with 8 bases between. The CDR3 is 12 amino acids. The germline V gene encodes CDR1 MNHEY and CDR2 SVGAGI. The CDR3 sequence: CASSYLGSEAFF. The CDR3 region has the DNA TGTGCCAGCAGTTACCTGGGGAGTGAAGCTTTCTTT.

The rearrangement uses TRBV27 and TRBJ1-2; tentatively, D is TRBD1 (6 bases). The germline V gene encodes CDR1 MNHEY and CDR2 SMNVEV (reference sequence). The CDR3 is made up of 13 amino acids. Trimming cost V 4 bases and J 8 bases, with 14 bases left between them. The CDR3 protein is CASSYTGLGGYTF. CDR3 nucleotides: TGTGCCAGCAGTTATACAGGGTTAGGCGGCTACACCTTC.

The chain links TRBV30 to TRBJ2-1, with 10 bases matching TRBD2. The germline CDR1 and CDR2 sequences are GTSNPN and SVGIG (reference sequence). The CDR3 has 16 amino acids. The J segment lost 3 bases and the V segment lost 4 bases, leaving 9 bases of the junction unmatched. The CDR3 protein is CAWTGLAGVGYNEQFF. The CDR3 region has the DNA TGTGCCTGGACCGGGCTAGCGGGAGTGGGCTACAATGAGCAGTTCTTC. The whole variable domain, remainder taken from reference TRBV30 and TRBJ2-1, is SQTIHQWPATLVQPVGSPLSLECTVEGTSNPNLYWYRQAAGRGLQLLFYSVGIGQISSEVPQNLSASRPQDRQFILSSKKLLLSDSGFYLCAWTGLAGVGYNEQFFGPGTRLTVL.

CDR3 sequence reads: CASSPRLAGGLNEQFF. CDR3 DNA: TGTGCCAGCAGCCCTAGACTAGCGGGAGGGCTCAATGAGCAGTTCTTC. V usage is TRBV7-6 and J usage is TRBJ2-1; TRBD2 agrees at 14 bases. This CDR3 comprises 16 residues. The V gene end was trimmed by 5 bases and the J gene end by 6 bases; junction bases not matched to a gene: 6. CDR1 and CDR2 (germline): SGHVS, FNYEAQ.

J is TRBJ2-5 and V is TRBV29-1, with TRBD2 identical over 8 bases. The ends lost 6 bases at V and 2 bases at J; junction bases unmatched: 11. Germline CDR1 is SQVTM and CDR2 is ANQGSEA. CDR3 length: 15 amino acids. CDR3 DNA: TGCAGCGTACGCTTACTAGCGGCGACACAAGAGACCCAGTACTTC. Translation gives CSVRLLAATQETQYF. Filled out from reference TRBV29-1 and TRBJ2-5, the complete variable domain reads SAVISQKPSRDICQRGTSLTIQCQVDSQVTMMFWYRQQPGQSLTLIATANQGSEATYESGFVIDKFPISRPNLTFSTLTVSNMSPEDSSIYLCSVRLLAATQETQYFGPGTRLLVL.

Of note for this clone: At one boundary the junction diverges from the germline segment, which might be a read error. V is TRBV6-5 and J is TRBJ1-2; tentative D call: TRBD1 (6 bases). The CDR3 consists of 13 residues. From germline, CDR1 is MNHEY and CDR2 SVGAGI. CDR3 coding DNA: TGTGCCAGCAGTCCCCCCACAGGGCTAACTAAATCCTTC. Its translation: CASSPPTGLTKSF.